The 31 T cell receptor beta chains reported below all come from one sample, sequenced in a study of T-cell memory formation after mild COVID-19. TCRdb fed the 5' RACE reads into MiXCR, producing one record per CDR3 protein. The top ten hold over 20% of the sample, which has fewer than 350,000 distinct CDR3 sequences, roughly 13% seen once. Material: PBMCs or a T cell subset sorted from them (not recorded which). These receptors came from a man younger than 30 who had mild COVID-19 (a few samples of this study predate the infection). Cell type and time point are not known.

In this sample, this clonotype turned up a few times. J is TRBJ2-6 and V is TRBV20-1; unclear D gene. V was shortened by 3 bases and J by 0 bases, with 6 bases between the two germline ends. CDR1 is DFQATT, CDR2 SNEGSKA, per germline (reference sequence). This CDR3 has 14 residues. The DNA for the CDR3 is TGCAGTGCTAGCCCGAGCTCTGGGGCCAACGTCCTGACTTTC. Its protein product is CSASPSSGANVLTF.

The count of this clonotype is one. This chain uses TRBV30 with TRBJ1-1; D is possibly TRBD1 (6 bases). CDR1 and CDR2 from the germline V gene are GTSNPN and SVGIG (reference sequence). V lost 4 bases, J lost 7 bases, and 19 bases lay in between. This CDR3 contains 14 residues. CDR3 protein: CAWNRGFRLSEAFF. The CDR3 DNA is TGTGCCTGGAATAGGGGGTTTCGGTTAAGTGAAGCTTTCTTT. The full variable domain, rest sourced from reference TRBV30 and TRBJ1-1, is SQTIHQWPATLVQPVGSPLSLECTVEGTSNPNLYWYRQAAGRGLQLLFYSVGIGQISSEVPQNLSASRPQDRQFILSSKKLLLSDSGFYLCAWNRGFRLSEAFFGQGTRLTVV.

This clonotype was counted a few times. Here the CDR3 DNA reads TGTGCCAGCAGACCCGGCGGACTAGCGGGCCATGAGCAGTTCTTC. It yields the protein CASRPGGLAGHEQFF. The chain has TRBV6-5 and TRBJ2-1; 11 bases are shared with TRBD2. Per the germline V gene, CDR1 is MNHEY and CDR2 is SVGAGI. The V and J ends lost 6 bases and 8 bases, in that order; junction bases with no gene match: 9. The CDR3 contains 15 residues.

This clonotype showed up just a few times. The chain couples TRBV5-1 to TRBJ1-5; 9 bases are a match to TRBD1. This CDR3 has 14 amino acids. CDR1 SGHRS and CDR2 YFSETQ come from the germline V gene. Losses at the gene ends were 4 bases for V and 6 bases for J; bases not matched to a gene: 5. The CDR3 is CASSITGGGQPQHF. Written as DNA, the CDR3 is TGCGCCAGCAGCATTACAGGGGGCGGTCAGCCCCAGCATTTT.

V is TRBV19 and J is TRBJ1-2; no reliable D call. Germline V gives CDR1 LNHDA, CDR2 SQIVND (reference sequence). Trimming stripped 3 bases from V and 6 bases from J, with 8 bases between. CDR3 length: 12 residues. As DNA, the CDR3 is TGTGCCAGTAGTATTGAGAGGCATGGCTACACCTTC. This codes for CASSIERHGYTF.

This clonotype was seen a handful of times. The chain has TRBV27 and TRBJ2-1; possible D gene TRBD1, 5 bases. V lost 4 bases, J lost 0 bases, and 16 bases lay in between. Germline V gene data show CDR1 as MNHEY and CDR2 as SMNVEV (reference sequence). The CDR3 is 17 residues long. The CDR3 protein is CASSSMGQGTSYNEQFF. In DNA, the CDR3 is TGTGCCAGCAGTTCTATGGGGCAGGGTACCTCCTACAATGAGCAGTTCTTC.

The CDR3 DNA is TGTGCCAGCAGCCTGACGGCGCGGGGGGGCAATGAGCAGTTCTTC. As protein: CASSLTARGGNEQFF. The chain recombines TRBV13 with TRBJ2-1, with 9 positions matching TRBD2. Unmatched junction bases numbered 8, after V lost 5 bases and J lost 6 bases. Germline CDR1 PRHDT, CDR2 FYEKMQ (reference sequence). The CDR3 is 15 residues long.

The chain is built from TRBV18 and TRBJ2-1; TRBD2 matches 8 bases. The CDR3 length is 17 residues. With V trimmed by 3 bases and J by 4 bases, 11 bases remained unmatched. Germline values: CDR1 KGHSH, CDR2 LQKENI. CDR3: CASSPIPITSGYNEQFF. Written as DNA, the CDR3 is TGTGCCAGCTCACCGATCCCCATAACTAGCGGATACAATGAGCAGTTCTTC.

This clonotype occurred once. The J gene is TRBJ1-1, the V gene TRBV5-1; 8 nucleotides align to TRBD1. Germline-derived CDR1 and CDR2 are SGHRS and YFSETQ. The length of the CDR3 is 15 residues. J lost 5 bases, V lost 5 bases, and 11 bases had no gene match. The CDR3, as DNA: TGCGCCAGCAGGCCCGGGGGGGACAGGCTAACTGAAGCTTTCTTT. Translating gives CASRPGGDRLTEAFF.

This clonotype was detected many times. The chain links TRBV27 to TRBJ2-2; D is ambiguous. This CDR3 is 12 amino acids long. Germline-derived CDR1 and CDR2 are MNHEY and SMNVEV (reference sequence). The V gene lost 5 bases and the J gene lost 5 bases, with 6 bases spanning the gap. The CDR3 loop is CASSLPTGELFF. In DNA form, the CDR3 reads TGTGCCAGCAGTCTCCCTACCGGGGAGCTGTTTTTT.

This clonotype was counted only a few times. The V gene is TRBV10-3, the J gene TRBJ2-7; 11 bases match TRBD2. V trimming: 7 bases; J trimming: 6 bases; junction bases outside the gene matches: 2. CDR1 and CDR2 (germline): ENHRY, SYGVKD. This CDR3 is 12 amino acids long. CDR3 coding DNA: TGTGCCATCAACACTAGCGGGGGCGAGCAGTACTTC. Translating gives CAINTSGGEQYF.

V is TRBV20-1 and J is TRBJ2-1; 9 bases align to TRBD2. This CDR3 is 14 amino acids long. V lost 3 bases, J lost 9 bases, and 9 bases stayed unmatched. Germline lookup yields CDR1 DFQATT and CDR2 SNEGSKA (reference sequence). CDR3 sequence reads: CSARRTSGGLEQFF. The CDR3 DNA sequence: TGCAGTGCTAGGCGGACCAGCGGGGGGCTTGAGCAGTTCTTC.

This clonotype was found a few times. The V call is TRBV30, the J call TRBJ2-3; D unclear. The CDR3 has 10 amino acids. V lost 0 bases, J lost 9 bases, and 4 bases lay in between. Germline-derived CDR1 and CDR2 are GTSNPN and SVGIG (reference sequence). The CDR3, as DNA: TGTGCCTGGAGTGTTGAAACGCAGTATTTT. It yields the protein CAWSVETQYF.

This clonotype occurred a few times. The chain has TRBV7-9 and TRBJ1-6; the D is unclear. CDR1 is SEHNR and CDR2 is FQNEAQ in the germline V gene (reference sequence). V was shortened by 5 bases and J by 0 bases, with 8 bases between the two germline ends. The length of the CDR3 is 15 residues. The DNA of the CDR3 is TGTGCCAGCAGCCGGAGTGGCTCCTATAATTCACCCCTCCACTTT. Amino acids: CASSRSGSYNSPLHF.

CDR3 protein: CASSQDWTSDYGYTF. In nucleotides, the CDR3 is TGCGCCAGCAGCCAAGATTGGACAAGCGACTATGGCTACACCTTC. V and J are TRBV4-3 and TRBJ1-2; D might be TRBD1 (5 bases). Between the trimmed V and J ends, which lost 0 bases and 3 bases, there was a span of 11 bases. This CDR3 comprises 15 residues. CDR1 and CDR2 (germline): LGHNA, YSLEER.

V usage is TRBV7-2 and J usage is TRBJ2-2, with 9 bases identical to TRBD2. Looked up from germline, CDR1 is SGHTA and CDR2 is FQGNSA. The CDR3 sequence is 16 residues long. J gave up 9 bases and V 2 bases, and 10 bases lay outside the gene matches. The CDR3 region is CASSLKRGALQRELFF. The DNA for the CDR3 is TGTGCCAGCAGCTTAAAGCGGGGGGCGCTCCAGCGGGAGCTGTTTTTT.

The genes are TRBV2 and TRBJ1-6, with 7 positions matching TRBD1. Trimming removed 2 bases from V and 10 bases from J; junction bases left unmatched: 8. The germline CDR1 and CDR2 sequences are SNHLY and FYNNEI. The CDR3 is made up of 15 amino acids. The CDR3: CASSEIRAGGSPLHF. CDR3 DNA: TGTGCCAGCAGTGAAATAAGGGCAGGGGGATCACCCCTCCACTTT.

The chain has TRBV18 and TRBJ2-5, with 7 bases aligning to TRBD1. Per the germline V gene, CDR1 is KGHSH and CDR2 is LQKENI. The CDR3 spans 19 residues. The ends lost 0 bases at V and 5 bases at J; junction bases unmatched: 18. This chain's CDR3 is CASSPPGVGGAPEEETQYF. DNA for the CDR3: TGTGCCAGCTCACCACCCGGGGTAGGGGGCGCCCCCGAGGAGGAGACCCAGTACTTC. Full variable domain (missing parts from reference TRBV18 and TRBJ2-5): NAGVMQNPRHLVRRRGQEARLRCSPMKGHSHVYWYRQLPEEGLKFMVYLQKENIIDESGMPKERFSAEFPKEGPSILRIQQVVRGDSAAYFCASSPPGVGGAPEEETQYFGPGTRLLVL.

A note on this clonotype: The junction and the germline gene differ at one end; a read error may be behind it. The chain links TRBV3-1 to TRBJ2-1, with 10 positions matching TRBD2. Germline CDR1 and CDR2: LGHDT and YNNKEL (reference sequence). The CDR3 length is 16 residues. In DNA, the CDR3 is TGTGCCAGCAGCCAAGTGGCTAGCGGGGGCTACAATGAGCTGTTCTTC. This encodes CASSQVASGGYNELFF.

Ten or more counts support this clonotype. The chain employs TRBV20-1 and TRBJ2-7, with D hard to call. This CDR3 contains 12 residues. V gave up 3 bases and J gave up 0 bases, with 6 bases separating them. Germline-derived CDR1 and CDR2 are DFQATT and SNEGSKA (reference sequence). The CDR3 here is CSASYNSYEQYF. The CDR3 nucleotides are TGCAGTGCTAGTTATAACTCCTACGAGCAGTACTTC.

The chain links TRBV18 to TRBJ2-7; D is undetermined. V was shortened by 2 bases and J by 4 bases, with 6 bases between the two germline ends. The CDR3 loop spans 12 amino acids. Germline-derived CDR1 and CDR2 are KGHSH and LQKENI. CDR3 sequence reads: CASSPAGYEQYF. CDR3 DNA: TGTGCCAGCTCACCAGCTGGATACGAGCAGTACTTC.

This sequence joins TRBV6-5 and TRBJ1-6; 7 positions agree with TRBD1. This CDR3 spans 17 amino acids. With 5 bases clipped from V and 0 bases from J, the junction kept 7 bases outside the gene matches. Looked up from germline, CDR1 is MNHEY and CDR2 is SVGAGI. The CDR3 DNA follows: TGTGCCAGCAGTCGACAGGGAGGAAGCTCCTATAATTCACCCCTCCACTTT. Translated, it gives CASSRQGGSSYNSPLHF.

Only a few counts were recorded for this clonotype. The genes are TRBV7-9 and TRBJ2-7; TRBD2 matches at 8 bases. In germline, CDR1 is SEHNR, CDR2 FQNEAQ (reference sequence). The junction had 10 bases not matched to a gene; V was cut back by 5 bases and J by 1 base. This CDR3 contains 16 residues. This chain's CDR3 is CASSPSGRGESYEQYV. DNA for the CDR3: TGTGCCAGCAGCCCTAGTGGGCGGGGGGAGTCCTACGAGCAGTACGTC.

This clonotype has more than one count but fewer than ten. This CDR3 is CASSHRDRGNEQYF. The CDR3 DNA is TGTGCCAGCAGCCACCGGGACAGGGGTAACGAGCAGTACTTC. The chain recombines TRBV7-9 with TRBJ2-7, with 10 nucleotides matching TRBD1. Germline V CDR1 and CDR2: SEHNR, FQNEAQ (reference sequence). This CDR3 is built from 14 residues. Trimming removed 5 bases from V and 5 bases from J; junction bases left unmatched: 6.

The chain is built from TRBV18 and TRBJ2-5; the match to TRBD2 covers 7 bases. Germline V gene data show CDR1 as KGHSH and CDR2 as LQKENI. V shed 5 bases, J shed 0 bases, and the junction held 12 bases outside the gene matches. The CDR3 is 17 amino acids. The CDR3 here is CASSSGVARGDQETQYF. The CDR3, as DNA: TGTGCCAGCTCATCCGGGGTTGCCCGGGGGGACCAAGAGACCCAGTACTTC.

V and J are TRBV7-9 and TRBJ2-5, with D perhaps TRBD2 (6 bases). The CDR3 covers 14 residues. Per the germline V gene, CDR1 is SEHNR and CDR2 is FQNEAQ (reference sequence). Trimming left V 7 bases short and J 1 base short, with 13 bases between. The CDR3 protein is CASKRAGGQETQYF. As DNA, the CDR3 is TGTGCCAGCAAACGAGCCGGGGGCCAAGAGACCCAGTACTTC.

The J gene is TRBJ2-2, the V gene TRBV29-1; the D is unclear. The V gene lost 6 bases and the J gene lost 1 base, with 9 bases spanning the gap. Germline CDR1 reads SQVTM; CDR2 reads ANQGSEA. The CDR3 covers 13 residues. The chain's CDR3 is CSVVQENTGELFF. Written as DNA, the CDR3 is TGCAGCGTGGTCCAGGAGAACACCGGGGAGCTGTTTTTT.

A few counts support this clonotype. The V and J genes are TRBV27 and TRBJ2-3; 7 positions agree with TRBD1. The CDR3 covers 15 residues. The germline CDR1 and CDR2 sequences are MNHEY and SMNVEV (reference sequence). The ends lost 2 bases at V and 5 bases at J; junction bases unmatched: 7. The CDR3 DNA reads as TGTGCCAGCAGTTTAATGAGGGGGCACGGAGATACGCAGTATTTT. Its translation is CASSLMRGHGDTQYF.

The V call is TRBV7-3, the J call TRBJ2-1; TRBD2 agrees at 10 bases. V lost 4 bases, J lost 8 bases, and 5 bases stayed unmatched. Germline V gene lookup returns CDR1 SGHTA and CDR2 FQGTGA. CDR3 size: 14 residues. The CDR3 bases are TGTGCCAGCAGCTCCGGGACTAGCGCATATGAGCAGTTCTTC. Translated, it gives CASSSGTSAYEQFF.

This clonotype was found many times. Its ends do not fully match the called genes, so a read error is possible. The rearrangement links TRBV5-1 to TRBJ1-1, with D perhaps matching TRBD1 (6 bases). This CDR3 is built from 14 residues. Germline V gives CDR1 SGHRS, CDR2 YFSETQ. The DNA for the CDR3 is TGTGCCAGCAGTTTAAGGGGGGGGAACACTGAAGCTTTCTTT. It encodes CASSLRGGNTEAFF. Based on the CDR3 plus reference TRBV5-1 and TRBJ1-1, the full variable domain is KAGVTQTPRYLIKTRGQQVTLSCSPISGHRSVSWYQQTPGQGLQFLFEYFSETQRNKGNFPGRFSGRQFSNSRSEMNVSTLELGDSALYLCASSLRGGNTEAFFGQGTRLTVV.

Comments on this clonotype: An end of the junction differs from the germline gene, which may be a read error. V usage is TRBV7-9 and J usage is TRBJ1-2, with a possible D match to TRBD1 (6 bases). CDR3 length: 14 residues. CDR1 is SEHNR, CDR2 FQNEAQ, per germline (reference sequence). CDR3 DNA: TGTTCCAGCAGCTTGGAAGTCGGGGGCAAGGGCTACACCTTC. Translating it yields CSSSLEVGGKGYTF.